The T cell receptor (beta chain) described here comes from a study of vaccination effects on CD4 cells after COVID-19. Ahead of sequencing, the ViraFEST assay grew antigen-specific CD4+ T cells using viral peptide pools. Subsequent to roughly 9 days of culture, CD4+ T cells were isolated. This individual contracted SARS-CoV-2 between March and December 2020, as verified by PCR. Each participant was given two doses of one vaccine (BNT162b2 or mRNA-1273). Trimming left V 2 bases short and J 5 bases short, with 10 bases between. Germline V lookup: CDR1 MNHEY, CDR2 SMNVEV (reference sequence). The CDR3 loop spans 15 amino acids. Sequencing used immunoSEQ multiplex PCR; TCRdb keeps in-frame clones, though not all of them. In the table there are around 12,000 clones, around 73% of which are singletons. Of note for this clone: Its cognate antigen is unknown.

Sequencing used CD4+ T cells from PBMCs cultured with HCoV-NL63 spike peptides, obtained after COVID-19 vaccination. This chain joins TRBV27 and TRBJ1-6; D uncertain. The sequence came from a human donor who had a prior SARS-CoV-2 infection. This chain's CDR3 is CASSLLGLDNSPLHF. CDR3 sequence (DNA): TGTGCCAGCAGTTTACTGGGTCTCGATAATTCACCCCTCCACTTT.